These T cell receptor beta chains were read from a single sample in a study of shared clonotypes between healthy human individuals. Profiling relied on immunoSEQ multiplex PCR, and the TCRdb table lists in-frame clones only, not all of them. The top ten hold 1.8% of the sample, which has under 850,000 clones, roughly 72% seen once. The specimen sequenced was memory CD4+ T cells sorted from blood. The receptors were sampled from a woman in her thirties in good health. Both conserved end residues are part of each CDR3. The D gene is left open where the match is weak. Some rows have no size entry. The others give once, few or many, or a class for an expanded clone.

clone_size	j_call	d_call	v_call	cdr3_nt	cdr3_aa
NA	TRBJ2-7	NA	TRBV7-9	TGTGCCAGCAGCTACAGGGAATACTACGAGCAGTACTTC	CASSYREYYEQYF
NA	TRBJ2-2	NA	TRBV7-6	TGTGCCAGCAGCTTAAGGGCGACAGGCGTTAACACCGGGGAGCTGTTTTTT	CASSLRATGVNTGELFF
NA	TRBJ2-1	NA	TRBV7-8	TGTGCCAGCAGCCATCAGCTTGATGAGCAGTTCTTC	CASSHQLDEQFF
NA	TRBJ2-1	NA	TRBV6-6	TGTGCCACCCAATCCGTCACTGGCAATGAGCAGTTCTTC	CATQSVTGNEQFF
NA	TRBJ2-1	TRBD2	TRBV5-1	TGCGCCAGCAGCTCTACAACTAGCGGGACCTCCAATGAGCAGTTCTTC	CASSSTTSGTSNEQFF
NA	TRBJ2-5	NA	TRBV6-1	TGTGCCAGCACGTCTGAAATCCAAGAGACCCAGTACTTC	CASTSEIQETQYF
NA	TRBJ2-2	NA	TRBV30	TGTGCCTGGAGCATTTCGCGGGTGCCGGGGACCGGGGAGCTGTTTTTT	CAWSISRVPGTGELFF
many	TRBJ1-1	NA	TRBV2	TGTGCCAGCAGTGAAGCGATTGGGGGGAACACTGAAGCTTTCTTT	CASSEAIGGNTEAFF
NA	TRBJ2-7	NA	TRBV6-5	TGTGCCAGCAGTTACGGGGGAACCATGAAATACGAGCAGTACTTC	CASSYGGTMKYEQYF
NA	TRBJ2-1	TRBD2	TRBV15	TGTGCCACCAGCAGGAGACTAGCGGGAGGGTTCGACAATGAGCAGTTCTTC	CATSRRLAGGFDNEQFF
NA	TRBJ2-7	NA	TRBV18	TGTGCCAGCTCACCCCCGACACGTCCCTACGAGCAGTACTTC	CASSPPTRPYEQYF
once	TRBJ2-7	TRBD1	TRBV25-1	TGTGCCAGCTCAGCCGAGGGGGCAGACTCTGCTTACGAGCAGTACTTC	CASSAEGADSAYEQYF
NA	TRBJ1-4	TRBD1	TRBV30	TGTGCCTGGAGTGAGTTGTTGACAGGGTTTAATGAAAAACTGTTTTTT	CAWSELLTGFNEKLFF
few	TRBJ2-1	TRBD2	TRBV27	TGTGCCAGCGGGCCTATAGCGGGAGAAGTGAGCAATGAGCAGTTCTTC	CASGPIAGEVSNEQFF
NA	TRBJ2-3	TRBD1	TRBV5-1	TGCGCCAGCAGCGAGGGGGACAGAACAGATACGCAGTATTTT	CASSEGDRTDTQYF
NA	TRBJ2-1	NA	TRBV7-6	TGTGCCAGCAGCCACCCCCGTAGTCGGGAGTTTTACAATGAGCAGTTCTTC	CASSHPRSREFYNEQFF
NA	TRBJ2-5	TRBD2	TRBV13	TGTGCCAGCAGCCCGGCCGGGACTAGCGGGAGTTTGGAGACCCAGTACTTC	CASSPAGTSGSLETQYF
once	TRBJ2-7	NA	TRBV2	TGTGCCAGCAAAAGGGACTACGAGCAGTACTTC	CASKRDYEQYF
few	TRBJ2-2	NA	TRBV4-1	TGCGCCAGCAGCCAAGCTTACAGGGAAAACGGGGAGCTGTTTTTT	CASSQAYRENGELFF
NA	TRBJ1-1	TRBD1	TRBV5-4	TGTGCCAGCAGGAGGGACAGTTCACTCACTGAAGCTTTCTTT	CASRRDSSLTEAFF
NA	TRBJ2-1	NA	TRBV18	TGTGCCAGCTCACCACCGGCGACGCAGCAGTTCTTC	CASSPPATQQFF
NA	TRBJ1-4	NA	TRBV10-2	TGCGCCAGCAGTGCGGAGGGGCTGGGGAATGAAAAACTGTTTTTT	CASSAEGLGNEKLFF
NA	TRBJ2-2	TRBD1	TRBV6-6	TGTGCCAGCACTACCGGGACAGGGAAGACCGGGGAGCTGTTTTTT	CASTTGTGKTGELFF
once	TRBJ2-3	TRBD2	TRBV19	TGTGCCACACTAGCGCCAACCACAGATACGCAGTATTTT	CATLAPTTDTQYF
NA	TRBJ2-7	NA	TRBV10-2	TGCGCCAGCAGTGAGATCGAGTTTGGGGTTTTCCCGCCAATCTACGAGCAGTACTTC	CASSEIEFGVFPPIYEQYF
NA	TRBJ2-3	NA	TRBV5-1	TGCGCCAGCAGCGGATTACAGGGTAGCACAGATACGCAGTATTTT	CASSGLQGSTDTQYF
NA	TRBJ1-2	NA	TRBV11-2	TGTGCCAGCAGCAGACACAGGGAGACAGTCTATGGCTACACCTTC	CASSRHRETVYGYTF
few	TRBJ1-4	NA	TRBV18	TGTGCCAGCTCACTGACAGCTACTAATGAAAAACTGTTTTTT	CASSLTATNEKLFF
NA	TRBJ2-7	NA	TRBV5-1	TGCGCCAGCAGCTTTCAGGACGCGACCTACGAGCAGTACTTC	CASSFQDATYEQYF
NA	TRBJ2-7	NA	TRBV19	TGTGCCAGTAGTATAGTAGGGTTCTACGAGCAGTACTTC	CASSIVGFYEQYF
few	TRBJ2-1	TRBD2	TRBV5-1	TGCGCCAGCAGCTTCCTAGCGGGAGTGGCTGAGCAGTTCTTC	CASSFLAGVAEQFF
NA	TRBJ2-7	NA	TRBV5-1	TGCGCCAGCAGTTTTGCAGGGAGCTCCTACGAGCAGTACTTC	CASSFAGSSYEQYF
NA	TRBJ1-1	NA	TRBV4-1	TGCGCCAGCAGCCAAGCCCCCTGGCAGGGAACAACAAGGGGGACTGAAGCTTTCTTT	CASSQAPWQGTTRGTEAFF
NA	TRBJ2-7	NA	TRBV29-1	TGCAGCGTTGGGCCCAGCGGGCGCTACGAGCAGTACTTC	CSVGPSGRYEQYF
few	TRBJ2-7	NA	TRBV7-9	TGTGCCAGCAGCTTAAGACAAGACTCCTACGAGCAGTACTTC	CASSLRQDSYEQYF
NA	TRBJ1-5	NA	TRBV7-6	TGTGCCAGCAGCTTCCAGGGAGGCAATCAGCCCCAGCATTTT	CASSFQGGNQPQHF
NA	TRBJ1-5	NA	TRBV15	TGTGCCACCAGCAGAGTTAGGACAGAGGAAAATGGTAGCAATCAGCCCCAGCATTTT	CATSRVRTEENGSNQPQHF
few	TRBJ2-7	TRBD1	TRBV4-1	TGCGCCAGCAGCCATGGACAGGGGGAGGGTTACGAGCAGTACTTC	CASSHGQGEGYEQYF
NA	TRBJ2-1	NA	TRBV7-8	TGTGCCAGCAGCCGCCAATTTGGGGGGAGGACTACGATCAATGAGCAGTTCTTC	CASSRQFGGRTTINEQFF
few	TRBJ1-1	NA	TRBV11-2	TGTGCCAGCAGCTTAAAGCTTAGCACTGAAGCTTTCTTT	CASSLKLSTEAFF
few	TRBJ2-3	TRBD2	TRBV7-2	TGTGCCAGCAGCCCCCAGGCGGGAGGCATCGGCACGGATACGCAGTATTTT	CASSPQAGGIGTDTQYF
once	TRBJ2-3	NA	TRBV4-1	TGCGCCAGCAGCCAAGATCGGTTTGTTAGCGGAGCTAGCACAGATACGCAGTATTTT	CASSQDRFVSGASTDTQYF
NA	TRBJ2-1	NA	TRBV9	TGTGCCAGCAGCGTAGGGGACAACAATTGGAATGAGCAGTTCTTC	CASSVGDNNWNEQFF
NA	TRBJ2-5	NA	TRBV19	TGTGCCAGTAGTATAGCTCCGGAAGTCTTCCTAGAGACCCAGTACTTC	CASSIAPEVFLETQYF
NA	TRBJ2-1	NA	TRBV2	TGTGCCACCAAACCTAGTACGACATACAATGAGCAGTTCTTC	CATKPSTTYNEQFF
NA	TRBJ1-2	TRBD1	TRBV2	TGTGCCAGCAGCGACAGGGGGGCAAACTATGGCTACACCTTC	CASSDRGANYGYTF
NA	TRBJ2-3	NA	TRBV7-9	TGTGCCAGCAGCTTAGGGGCTAGCGTCACAGATACGCAGTATTTT	CASSLGASVTDTQYF
NA	TRBJ2-7	TRBD1	TRBV6-5	TGTGCCAGCAGACCGGGACAGTTAACAGGCGAGCAGTACTTC	CASRPGQLTGEQYF